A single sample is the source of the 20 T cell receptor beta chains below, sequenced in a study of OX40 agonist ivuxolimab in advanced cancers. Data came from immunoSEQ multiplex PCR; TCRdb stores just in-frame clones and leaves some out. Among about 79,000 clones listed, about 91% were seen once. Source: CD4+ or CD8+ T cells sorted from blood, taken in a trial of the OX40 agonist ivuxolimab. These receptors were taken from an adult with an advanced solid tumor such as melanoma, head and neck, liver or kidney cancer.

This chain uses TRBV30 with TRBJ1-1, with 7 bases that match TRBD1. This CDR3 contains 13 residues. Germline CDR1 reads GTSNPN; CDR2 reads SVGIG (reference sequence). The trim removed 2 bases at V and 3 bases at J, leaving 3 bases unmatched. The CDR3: CAWSTRGDTEAFF. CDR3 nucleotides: TGTGCCTGGAGTACCAGGGGGGACACTGAAGCTTTCTTT.

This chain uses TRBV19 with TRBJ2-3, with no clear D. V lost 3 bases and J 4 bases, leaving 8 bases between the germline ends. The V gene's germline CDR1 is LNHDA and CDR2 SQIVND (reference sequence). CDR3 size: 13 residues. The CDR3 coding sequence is TGTGCCAGTAGTATCTCACCGGCAGATACGCAGTATTTT. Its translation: CASSISPADTQYF.

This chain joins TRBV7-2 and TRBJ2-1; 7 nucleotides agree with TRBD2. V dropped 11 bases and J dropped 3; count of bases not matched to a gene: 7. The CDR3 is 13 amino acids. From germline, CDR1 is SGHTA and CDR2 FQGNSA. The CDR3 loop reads CAGGGGGYNEQFF. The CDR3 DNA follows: TGTGCCGGTGGAGGCGGGGGCTACAATGAGCAGTTCTTC.

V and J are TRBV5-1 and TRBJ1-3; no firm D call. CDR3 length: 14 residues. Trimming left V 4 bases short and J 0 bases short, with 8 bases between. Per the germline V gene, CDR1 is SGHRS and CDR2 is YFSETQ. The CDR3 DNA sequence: TGCGCCAGCAGCGGGGTGGGCTCTGGAAACACCATATATTTT. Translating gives CASSGVGSGNTIYF.

The CDR3 spells CASSLLQGAGEKLFF. DNA of the CDR3: TGTGCCAGCAGCTTACTACAGGGGGCTGGTGAAAAACTGTTTTTT. The rearrangement links TRBV7-9 to TRBJ1-4; 9 positions agree with TRBD1. The CDR3 runs 15 residues. The germline V gene encodes CDR1 SEHNR and CDR2 FQNEAQ (reference sequence). The V gene end was trimmed by 2 bases and the J gene end by 7 bases; junction bases not matched to a gene: 5.

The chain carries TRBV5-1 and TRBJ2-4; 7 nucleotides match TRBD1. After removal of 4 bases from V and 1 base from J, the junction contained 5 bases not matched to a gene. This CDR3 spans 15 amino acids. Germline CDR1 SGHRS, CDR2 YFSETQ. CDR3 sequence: CASSPTGVAKNIQYF. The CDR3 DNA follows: TGCGCCAGCAGCCCCACAGGGGTGGCCAAAAACATTCAGTACTTC.

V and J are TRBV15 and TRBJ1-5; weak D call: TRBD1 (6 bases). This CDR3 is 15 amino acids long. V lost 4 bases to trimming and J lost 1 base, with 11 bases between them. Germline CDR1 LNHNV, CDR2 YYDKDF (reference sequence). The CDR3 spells CATSKRGGSNQPQHF. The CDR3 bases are TGTGCCACCAGCAAAAGGGGGGGAAGCAATCAGCCCCAGCATTTT.

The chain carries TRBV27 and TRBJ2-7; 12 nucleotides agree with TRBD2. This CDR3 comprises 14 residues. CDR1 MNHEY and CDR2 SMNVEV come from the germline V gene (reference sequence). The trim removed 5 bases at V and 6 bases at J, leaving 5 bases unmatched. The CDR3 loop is CASSQTSGSTEQYF. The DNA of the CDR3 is TGTGCCAGCAGTCAGACTAGCGGGAGTACCGAGCAGTACTTC.

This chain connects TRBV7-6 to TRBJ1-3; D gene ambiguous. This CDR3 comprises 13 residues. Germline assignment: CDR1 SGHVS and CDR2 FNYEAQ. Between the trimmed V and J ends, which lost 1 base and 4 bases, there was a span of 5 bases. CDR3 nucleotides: TGTGCCAGCAGCTTAGGAGGGGGAAACACCATATATTTT. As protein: CASSLGGGNTIYF.

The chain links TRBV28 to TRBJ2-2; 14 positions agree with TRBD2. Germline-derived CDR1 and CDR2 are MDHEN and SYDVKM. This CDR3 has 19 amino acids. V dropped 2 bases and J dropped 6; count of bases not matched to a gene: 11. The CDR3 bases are TGTGCCAGCAGTTTAGTCCCCGGACTAGCGGGAGGAAGTGCCGGGGAGCTGTTTTTT. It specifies CASSLVPGLAGGSAGELFF.

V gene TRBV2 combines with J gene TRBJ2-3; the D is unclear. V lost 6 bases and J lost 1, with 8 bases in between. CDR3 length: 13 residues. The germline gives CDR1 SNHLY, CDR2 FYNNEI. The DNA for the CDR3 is TGTGCCAGCAGACCATCCGGCACAGATACGCAGTATTTT. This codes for CASRPSGTDTQYF.

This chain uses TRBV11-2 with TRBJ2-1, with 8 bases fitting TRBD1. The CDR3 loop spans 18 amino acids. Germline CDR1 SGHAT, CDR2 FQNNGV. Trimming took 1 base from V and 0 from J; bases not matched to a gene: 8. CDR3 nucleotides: TGTGCCAGCAGCTTAGTTTGGGACAGGATATACTCCTACAATGAGCAGTTCTTC. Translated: CASSLVWDRIYSYNEQFF.

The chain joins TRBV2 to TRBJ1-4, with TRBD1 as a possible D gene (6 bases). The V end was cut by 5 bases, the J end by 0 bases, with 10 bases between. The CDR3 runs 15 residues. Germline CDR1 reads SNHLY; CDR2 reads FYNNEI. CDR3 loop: CASSWTDSTNEKLFF. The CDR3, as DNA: TGTGCCAGCAGTTGGACAGACTCAACTAATGAAAAACTGTTTTTT.

The CDR3 region is CASSSPGQGKSYEQYF. CDR3 nucleotide sequence: TGTGCCAGCAGTTCGCCGGGACAGGGGAAATCCTACGAGCAGTACTTC. This chain uses TRBV28 with TRBJ2-7; 10 nucleotides align to TRBD1. V was clipped by 4 bases and J by 1 base; unmatched bases: 7. The CDR3 runs to 16 residues. The germline gives CDR1 MDHEN, CDR2 SYDVKM.

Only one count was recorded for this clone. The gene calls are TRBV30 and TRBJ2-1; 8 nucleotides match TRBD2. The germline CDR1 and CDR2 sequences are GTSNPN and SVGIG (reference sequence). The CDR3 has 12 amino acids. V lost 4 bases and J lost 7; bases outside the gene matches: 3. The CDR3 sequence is CAWTSGGNEQFF. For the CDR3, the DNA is TGTGCCTGGACATCGGGGGGGAATGAGCAGTTCTTC.

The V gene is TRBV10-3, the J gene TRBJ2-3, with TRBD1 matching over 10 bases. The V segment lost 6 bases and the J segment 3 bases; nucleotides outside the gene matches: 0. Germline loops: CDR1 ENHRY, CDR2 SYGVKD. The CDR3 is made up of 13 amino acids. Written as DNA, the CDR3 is TGTGCCATCAGGGGACAGGGGACAGATACGCAGTATTTT. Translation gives CAIRGQGTDTQYF.

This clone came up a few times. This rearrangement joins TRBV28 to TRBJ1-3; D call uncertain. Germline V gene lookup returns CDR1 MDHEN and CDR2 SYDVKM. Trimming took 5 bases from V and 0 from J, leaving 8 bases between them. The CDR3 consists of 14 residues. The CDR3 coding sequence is TGTGCCAGCAGTAGTCCCGACTCTGGAAACACCATATATTTT. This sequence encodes CASSSPDSGNTIYF.

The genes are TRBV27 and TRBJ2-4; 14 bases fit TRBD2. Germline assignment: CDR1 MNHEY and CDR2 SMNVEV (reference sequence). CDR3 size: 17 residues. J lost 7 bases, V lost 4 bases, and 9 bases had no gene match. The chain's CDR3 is CASSSLTSGRAGNIQYF. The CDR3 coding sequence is TGTGCCAGCAGTTCCCTGACTAGCGGGAGGGCCGGGAACATTCAGTACTTC.

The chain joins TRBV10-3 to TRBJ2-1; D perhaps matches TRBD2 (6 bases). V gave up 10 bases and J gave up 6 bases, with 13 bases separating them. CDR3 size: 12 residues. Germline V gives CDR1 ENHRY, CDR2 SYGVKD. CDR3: CATRDSGNEQFF. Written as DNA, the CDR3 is TGTGCCACCAGGGACTCAGGCAATGAGCAGTTCTTC.

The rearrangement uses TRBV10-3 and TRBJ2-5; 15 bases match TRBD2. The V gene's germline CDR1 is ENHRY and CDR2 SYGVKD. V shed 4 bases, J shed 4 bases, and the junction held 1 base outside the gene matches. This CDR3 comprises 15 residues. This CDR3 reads CAISAGLAGGETQYF. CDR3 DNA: TGTGCCATCAGTGCGGGACTAGCGGGAGGAGAGACCCAGTACTTC.